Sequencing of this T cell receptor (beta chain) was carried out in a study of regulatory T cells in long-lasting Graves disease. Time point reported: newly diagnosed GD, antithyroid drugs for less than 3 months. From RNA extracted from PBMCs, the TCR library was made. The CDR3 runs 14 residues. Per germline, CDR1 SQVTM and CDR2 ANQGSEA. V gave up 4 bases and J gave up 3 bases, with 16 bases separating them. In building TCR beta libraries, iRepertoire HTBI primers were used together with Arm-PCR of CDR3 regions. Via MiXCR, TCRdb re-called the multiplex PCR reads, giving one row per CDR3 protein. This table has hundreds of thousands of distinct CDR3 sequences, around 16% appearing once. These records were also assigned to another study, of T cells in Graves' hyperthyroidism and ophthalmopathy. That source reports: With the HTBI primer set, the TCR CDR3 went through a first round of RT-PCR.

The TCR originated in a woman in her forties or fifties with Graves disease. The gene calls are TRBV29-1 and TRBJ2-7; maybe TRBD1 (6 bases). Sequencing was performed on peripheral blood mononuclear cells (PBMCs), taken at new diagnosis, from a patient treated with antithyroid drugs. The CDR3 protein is CSVVRGTNLYEQYF. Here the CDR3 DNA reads TGCAGCGTTGTAAGGGGGACAAACCTCTACGAGCAGTACTTC.